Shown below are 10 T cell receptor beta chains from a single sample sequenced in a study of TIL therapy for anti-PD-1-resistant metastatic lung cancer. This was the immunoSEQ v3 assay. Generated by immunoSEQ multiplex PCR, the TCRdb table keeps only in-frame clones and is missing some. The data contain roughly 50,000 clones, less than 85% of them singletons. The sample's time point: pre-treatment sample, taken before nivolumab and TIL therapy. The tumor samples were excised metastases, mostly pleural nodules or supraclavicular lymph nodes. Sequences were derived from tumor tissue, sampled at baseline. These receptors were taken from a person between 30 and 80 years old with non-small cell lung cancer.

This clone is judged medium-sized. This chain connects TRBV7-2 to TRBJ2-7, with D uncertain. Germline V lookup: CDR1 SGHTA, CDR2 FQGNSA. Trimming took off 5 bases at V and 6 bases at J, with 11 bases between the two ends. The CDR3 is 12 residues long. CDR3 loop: CASSQSRTEQYF. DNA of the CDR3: TGTGCCAGCAGCCAAAGCCGGACCGAGCAGTACTTC.

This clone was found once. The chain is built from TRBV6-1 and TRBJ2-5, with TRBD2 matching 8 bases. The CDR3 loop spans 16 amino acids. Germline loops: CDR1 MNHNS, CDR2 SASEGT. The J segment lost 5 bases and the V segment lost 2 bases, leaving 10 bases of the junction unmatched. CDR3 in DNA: TGTGCCAGCAGTGAAAAGAAGGGACTAGTGTGGGAGACCCAGTACTTC. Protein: CASSEKKGLVWETQYF.

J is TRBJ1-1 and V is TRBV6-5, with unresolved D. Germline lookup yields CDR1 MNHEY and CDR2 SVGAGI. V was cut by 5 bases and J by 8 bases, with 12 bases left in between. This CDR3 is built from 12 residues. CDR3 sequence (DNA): TGTGCCAGCAGTGCCAGCCGGCAAGAAGCTTTCTTT. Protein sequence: CASSASRQEAFF.

CDR3 sequence reads: CASSIVPRRGREQFF. CDR3 in DNA: TGTGCCAGTAGTATAGTACCCCGGCGGGGGAGAGAGCAGTTCTTC. This sequence joins TRBV19 and TRBJ2-1; 7 positions match TRBD2. Germline V CDR1 and CDR2: LNHDA, SQIVND (reference sequence). The CDR3 consists of 15 residues. J lost 10 bases, V lost 1 base, and 10 bases had no gene match.

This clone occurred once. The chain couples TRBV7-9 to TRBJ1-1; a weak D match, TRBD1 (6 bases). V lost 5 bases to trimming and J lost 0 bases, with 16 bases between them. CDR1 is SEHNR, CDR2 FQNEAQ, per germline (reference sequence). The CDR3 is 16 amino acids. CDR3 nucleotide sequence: TGTGCCAGCAGCCCGGAAGGACAGATCATGAACACTGAAGCTTTCTTT. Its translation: CASSPEGQIMNTEAFF.

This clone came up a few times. This chain's CDR3 is CAISQRESGELFF. The CDR3 coding sequence is TGTGCCATCAGCCAGCGGGAATCCGGGGAGCTGTTTTTT. The V and J genes are TRBV10-3 and TRBJ2-2; 7 bases fit TRBD2. This CDR3 has 13 amino acids. After removal of 6 bases from V and 6 bases from J, the junction contained 4 bases not matched to a gene. Germline CDR1 ENHRY, CDR2 SYGVKD.

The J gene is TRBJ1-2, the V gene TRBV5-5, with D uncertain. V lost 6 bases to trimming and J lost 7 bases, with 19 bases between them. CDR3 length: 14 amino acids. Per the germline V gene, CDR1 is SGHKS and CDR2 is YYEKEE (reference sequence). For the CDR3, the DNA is TGTGCCAGCACCCTGGCCACAGTGGGGAGTGGCTACACCTTC. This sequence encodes CASTLATVGSGYTF.

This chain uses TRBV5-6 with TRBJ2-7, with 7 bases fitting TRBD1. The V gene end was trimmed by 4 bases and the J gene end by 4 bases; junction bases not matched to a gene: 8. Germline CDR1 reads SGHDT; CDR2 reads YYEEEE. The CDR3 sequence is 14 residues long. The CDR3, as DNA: TGTGCCAGCAGCCTCCCCGGGACAGATTACGAGCAGTACTTC. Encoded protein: CASSLPGTDYEQYF.

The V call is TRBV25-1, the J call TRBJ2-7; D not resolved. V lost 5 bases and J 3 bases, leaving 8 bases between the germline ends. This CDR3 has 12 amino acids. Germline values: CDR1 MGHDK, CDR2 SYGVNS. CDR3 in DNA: TGTGCCAGCAGTTTTCAGTACTACGAGCAGTACTTC. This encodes CASSFQYYEQYF.

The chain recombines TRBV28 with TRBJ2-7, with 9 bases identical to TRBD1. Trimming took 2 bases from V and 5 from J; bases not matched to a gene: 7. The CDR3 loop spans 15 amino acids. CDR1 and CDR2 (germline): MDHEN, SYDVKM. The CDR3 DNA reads TGTGCCAGCAGTTTACCCCGGGACAGGGACCACGAGCAGTACTTC. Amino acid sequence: CASSLPRDRDHEQYF.